The 9 T cell receptor beta chains below all came from one sample that was sequenced in a study of blood T cell repertoires in COVID-19. Generated by immunoSEQ multiplex PCR, the TCRdb table keeps only in-frame clones and is missing some. The sample contains about 160,000 clones, 85% of which appear only once. The specimen sequenced was peripheral blood. The receptors were sampled from a human donor with acute or convalescent COVID-19. The donor label of this sample is uncertain.

This clone occurred many times. The chain links TRBV3-1 (or the pseudogene TRBV3-2) to TRBJ2-3; TRBD2 agrees at 10 bases. This CDR3 is 19 amino acids long. The germline gives CDR1 LGHDT, CDR2 YNNKEL (reference sequence). The J segment lost 0 bases and the V segment lost 0 bases, leaving 9 bases of the junction unmatched. CDR3: CASSQDRTSGISSTDTQYF. The CDR3 nucleotides read TGTGCCAGCAGCCAAGATAGGACTAGCGGAATTTCTAGCACAGATACGCAGTATTTT.

The J gene is TRBJ2-4, the V gene TRBV2, with D possibly TRBD2 on 6 matching bases. The CDR3 extends over 15 amino acids. Trimming cost V 3 bases and J 6 bases, with 15 bases left between them. Germline V CDR1 and CDR2: SNHLY, FYNNEI. CDR3 in amino acids: CASSDVRAGGNIQYF. The DNA of the CDR3 is TGTGCCAGCAGTGACGTGAGGGCCGGGGGAAACATTCAGTACTTC.

The V and J genes are TRBV7-9 and TRBJ1-2; 7 bases line up with TRBD1. J was trimmed by 6 bases and V by 5 bases; bases with no gene match: 9. The CDR3 has 14 amino acids. Per the germline V gene, CDR1 is SEHNR and CDR2 is FQNEAQ (reference sequence). The CDR3 nucleotides read TGTGCCAGCAGCGAACAGGGGCGGGGGGATGGCTACACCTTC. This gives the protein CASSEQGRGDGYTF.

The genes are TRBV5-1 and TRBJ2-5; 10 nucleotides align to TRBD2. The CDR3 runs 15 residues. J lost 3 bases, V lost 2 bases, and 4 bases had no gene match. Germline CDR1 and CDR2: SGHRS and YFSETQ. The CDR3 DNA sequence: TGCGCCAGCAGCTTAAGCGGGGGGGCGGAAGAGACCCAGTACTTC. Its translation is CASSLSGGAEETQYF.

The rearrangement links TRBV24-1 to TRBJ1-5; 8 bases line up with TRBD1. The germline gives CDR1 KGHDR, CDR2 SFDVKD. J lost 4 bases, V lost 4 bases, and 5 bases had no gene match. This CDR3 is 15 amino acids long. The CDR3 spells CATSERTGKNQPQHF. CDR3 coding DNA: TGTGCCACCAGTGAAAGGACAGGGAAAAATCAGCCCCAGCATTTT.

This rearrangement joins TRBV10-3 to TRBJ1-1; 7 nucleotides line up with TRBD1. The CDR3 length is 12 residues. The V and J ends lost 4 bases and 10 bases, in that order; junction bases with no gene match: 6. Germline assignment: CDR1 ENHRY and CDR2 SYGVKD. For the CDR3, the DNA is TGTGCCATCAGTGTTGGGACAGATATAGCTTTCTTT. Its translation: CAISVGTDIAFF.

The genes are TRBV30 and TRBJ1-2; D not certain. V lost 0 bases and J lost 3, with 14 bases in between. The CDR3 loop spans 15 amino acids. Germline CDR1 reads GTSNPN; CDR2 reads SVGIG (reference sequence). DNA for the CDR3: TGTGCCTGGAGTGTACTAGGCAGGCGATACTATGGCTACACCTTC. It yields the protein CAWSVLGRRYYGYTF.

This chain connects TRBV28 to TRBJ2-1; a possible D gene is TRBD2 (7 bases). Trimming took off 2 bases at V and 5 bases at J, with 13 bases between the two ends. The germline V gene encodes CDR1 MDHEN and CDR2 SYDVKM. The CDR3 runs 15 residues. DNA of the CDR3: TGTGCCAGCAGTTTAGCGGGGGCTGGAAACAATGAGCAGTTCTTC. The encoded protein is CASSLAGAGNNEQFF.

The chain uses TRBV18 and TRBJ2-3, with unresolved D. Germline lookup yields CDR1 KGHSH and CDR2 LQKENI. This CDR3 contains 15 residues. V was cut by 0 bases and J by 3 bases, with 10 bases left in between. The CDR3 region has the DNA TGTGCCAGCTCACCACCGGGCCTCCCGACAGATACGCAGTATTTT. Protein sequence: CASSPPGLPTDTQYF.